These 10 T cell receptor beta chains were all obtained from the same sample, sequenced in a study of cytomegalovirus exposure and HLA in healthy donors. The PCR contained 60 Vbeta and 13 Jbeta primers. Assay used: immunoSEQ multiplex PCR; TCRdb lists only in-frame clones, some missing. The data hold roughly 130,000 clones, with approximately 80% observed a single time. Input material: PBMCs. These receptor sequences come from a woman aged 18-29 years in good health and CMV-seropositive.

In its sample, this clone was seen a few times. The chain couples TRBV7-9 to TRBJ2-7, with 8 bases identical to TRBD2. CDR1 is SEHNR and CDR2 is FQNEAQ in the germline V gene (reference sequence). J gave up 7 bases and V 3 bases, and 11 bases lay outside the gene matches. This CDR3 region has 15 residues. CDR3 residues: CASSFWTGGPEEQYF. CDR3 nucleotide sequence: TGTGCCAGCAGCTTTTGGACGGGGGGGCCTGAAGAGCAGTACTTC.

This chain uses TRBV10-3 with TRBJ2-1, with TRBD1 matching 10 bases. This CDR3 contains 14 residues. In germline, CDR1 is ENHRY, CDR2 SYGVKD. The CDR3 here is CATTQGQGFFEQFF. As DNA, the CDR3 is TGTGCGACGACACAGGGACAGGGGTTTTTTGAGCAGTTCTTC.

The V gene is TRBV9, the J gene TRBJ2-7; 9 nucleotides match TRBD2. The CDR3 covers 17 residues. V lost 0 bases to trimming and J lost 3 bases; unmatched junction nucleotides: 10. Per germline, CDR1 SGDLS and CDR2 YYNGEE. Here the CDR3 DNA reads TGTGCCAGCAGCGTAGGAGAAGGCGGGGGGGCGTACTACGAGCAGTACTTC. Translated: CASSVGEGGGAYYEQYF.

The chain carries TRBV2 and TRBJ2-7, with 11 bases lining up with TRBD1. Germline values: CDR1 SNHLY, CDR2 FYNNEI. The CDR3 runs to 14 residues. CDR3 DNA: TGTGCGAGGGAAGGGACAGGGGGGTCCTACGAGCAGTACTTC. Protein sequence: CAREGTGGSYEQYF.

J is TRBJ1-2 and V is TRBV30, with 9 positions matching TRBD1. The ends lost 4 bases at V and 6 bases at J; junction bases unmatched: 9. This CDR3 spans 14 amino acids. Germline CDR1 reads GTSNPN; CDR2 reads SVGIG (reference sequence). CDR3 DNA sequence: TGTGCCTGGACCTACCGGGACAGGGAAGATGGCTACACCTTC. It codes for CAWTYRDREDGYTF.

The V call is TRBV6-1, the J call TRBJ1-2; no reliable D call. V was cut by 1 base and J by 4 bases, with 13 bases left in between. Germline V gives CDR1 MNHNS, CDR2 SASEGT. This CDR3 is 15 amino acids long. CDR3: CASSEGRAAVYGYTF. In DNA, the CDR3 is TGTGCCAGCAGTGAAGGGCGGGCTGCTGTCTATGGCTACACCTTC.

The V gene is TRBV18, the J gene TRBJ1-4, with unresolved D. The germline CDR1 and CDR2 sequences are KGHSH and LQKENI. Trimming shortened V by 3 bases and J by 2 bases, and 10 bases separated the two germline ends. The CDR3 is 15 residues long. DNA of the CDR3: TGTGCCAGCTCACCGAGGGAAGGGACTAATGAAAAACTGTTTTTT. Protein product: CASSPREGTNEKLFF.

This clone came up a few times. The chain has TRBV2 and TRBJ2-7; D call uncertain. The V gene lost 8 bases and the J gene lost 7 bases, with 12 bases spanning the gap. The CDR3 runs to 11 residues. Germline-derived CDR1 and CDR2 are SNHLY and FYNNEI. In DNA, the CDR3 is TGTGCCAGCGTATCCTTTATGGAGCAGTACTTC. Protein: CASVSFMEQYF.

The chain employs TRBV5-4 and TRBJ2-1; 7 bases match TRBD2. Germline V gene sequence: CDR1 SGHNT, CDR2 YYREEE (reference sequence). The V gene end was trimmed by 6 bases and the J gene end by 1 base; junction bases not matched to a gene: 10. The CDR3 spans 16 residues. The CDR3 reads CASTFGGSQSYNEQFF. DNA of the CDR3: TGTGCCAGCACCTTCGGCGGGAGTCAATCCTACAATGAGCAGTTCTTC.

This sequence joins TRBV12-5 and TRBJ2-3, with 12 bases that match TRBD2. The V gene's germline CDR1 is LGHNT and CDR2 FRNRAP. The V segment lost 5 bases and the J segment 6 bases; nucleotides outside the gene matches: 15. CDR3 size: 18 residues. CDR3 in amino acids: CASGRPWSLAGGRDTQYF. DNA of the CDR3: TGTGCTAGTGGTCGACCGTGGAGCCTAGCGGGGGGGAGGGATACGCAGTATTTT.